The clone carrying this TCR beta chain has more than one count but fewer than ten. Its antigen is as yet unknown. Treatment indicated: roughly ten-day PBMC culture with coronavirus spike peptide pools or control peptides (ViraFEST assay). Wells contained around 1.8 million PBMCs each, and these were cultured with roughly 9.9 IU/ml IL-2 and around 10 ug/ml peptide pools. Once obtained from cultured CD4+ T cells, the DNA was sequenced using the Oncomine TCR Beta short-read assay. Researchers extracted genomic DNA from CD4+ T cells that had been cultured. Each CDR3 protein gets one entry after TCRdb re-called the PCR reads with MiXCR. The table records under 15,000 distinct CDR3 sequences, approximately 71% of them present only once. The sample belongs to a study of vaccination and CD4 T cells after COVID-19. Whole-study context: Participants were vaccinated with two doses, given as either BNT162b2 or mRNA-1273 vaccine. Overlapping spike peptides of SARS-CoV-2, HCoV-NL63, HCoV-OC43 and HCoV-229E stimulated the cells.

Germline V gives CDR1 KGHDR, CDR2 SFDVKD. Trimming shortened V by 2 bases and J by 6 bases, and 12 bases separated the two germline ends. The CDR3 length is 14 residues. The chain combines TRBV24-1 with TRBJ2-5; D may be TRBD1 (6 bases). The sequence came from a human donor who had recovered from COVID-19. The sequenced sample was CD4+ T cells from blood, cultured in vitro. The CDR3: CATSDSRTAQTQYF. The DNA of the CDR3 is TGTGCCACCAGTGATTCCCGGACAGCTCAGACCCAGTACTTC.